The 28 T cell receptor beta chains below all came from one sample that was sequenced in a study of T cells in Graves' hyperthyroidism and ophthalmopathy (dated by TCRdb to between 2018 and 2021). Libraries were built with multiplex PCR. This sample was sequenced with an Illumina HiSeq 2000. Amplification of TCR beta CDR3 regions was carried out from RNA transcripts. A first-round RT-PCR of the TCR CDR3 used the HTBI primer set with the Qiagen OneStep RT-PCR kit. TCRdb redid the processing of the public reads, applying fastp at Q25 and MiXCR, and retained in-frame beta chains. Identical CDR3 protein sequences are pooled into one entry, listed with their most common genes and DNA. This sample has about 420,000 distinct CDR3 sequences in its table, and about 13% of those were observed once. The top ten clonotypes cover 5% to 6% of the sample. Sequenced sample: blood. The receptor set was obtained from a woman under 30 with Graves' hyperthyroidism.

This clonotype was seen ten or more times. The rearrangement joins TRBV5-1 to TRBJ2-1; D not resolved. The CDR3 is made up of 12 amino acids. Germline-derived CDR1 and CDR2 are SGHRS and YFSETQ. V lost 5 bases and J 6 bases, leaving 9 bases between the germline ends. CDR3 sequence: CASRQSGNEQFF. DNA for the CDR3: TGCGCCAGCAGGCAATCAGGCAATGAGCAGTTCTTC.

The chain combines TRBV7-9 with TRBJ1-1; the D is unclear. Germline assignment: CDR1 SEHNR and CDR2 FQNEAQ (reference sequence). Trimming took off 1 base at V and 1 base at J, with 7 bases between the two ends. The CDR3 contains 14 residues. The CDR3, as DNA: TGTGCCAGCAGCTTAGGAGACAAGAACACTGAAGCTTTCTTT. Translated, it gives CASSLGDKNTEAFF.

This clonotype came up many times. This rearrangement joins TRBV28 to TRBJ1-5; D uncertain. The CDR3 loop spans 14 amino acids. Germline CDR1 is MDHEN and CDR2 is SYDVKM. V gave up 2 bases and J gave up 3 bases, with 8 bases separating them. The CDR3 DNA sequence: TGTGCCAGCAGTTTAAACGGGGTCAATCAGCCCCAGCATTTT. Its protein product is CASSLNGVNQPQHF.

The chain is built from TRBV5-8 and TRBJ1-5; 9 bases fit TRBD1. The CDR3 has 15 amino acids. V was clipped by 5 bases and J by 4 bases; unmatched bases: 7. Germline V gene sequence: CDR1 SGHTS, CDR2 YDEGEE. CDR3 region: CASRRAGTGNQPQHF. As DNA, the CDR3 is TGTGCCAGCAGGCGCGCCGGGACAGGGAATCAGCCCCAGCATTTT.

In this sample, this clonotype turned up many times. DNA of the CDR3: TGTGCCAGCAGCTTAGTGGGAGATACGCAGTATTTT. It codes for CASSLVGDTQYF. The gene calls are TRBV11-2 and TRBJ2-3; D call uncertain. Germline CDR1 and CDR2: SGHAT and FQNNGV. This CDR3 contains 12 residues. V was pared by 1 base and J by 5 bases, with 4 bases between.

The rearrangement uses TRBV29-1 and TRBJ2-1, with D perhaps being TRBD1 or TRBD2 (6 bases each). This CDR3 is 15 amino acids long. Trimming took 3 bases from V and 15 from J, leaving 27 bases between them. Germline assignment: CDR1 SQVTM and CDR2 ANQGSEA. As DNA, the CDR3 is TGCAGCGTTGACTCGAGGGGGGTGCAACCAAGGTTGAGGTTCTTC. Its protein is CSVDSRGVQPRLRFF.

This clonotype was seen ten or more times. The chain has TRBV6-2 or TRBV6-3 and TRBJ1-1; TRBD1 aligns across 8 bases. Germline loops: CDR1 MNHEY, CDR2 SVGEGT. Trimming at V came to 2 bases and at J to 3 bases, leaving 8 bases not matched to a gene. CDR3 length: 16 amino acids. The CDR3 here is CASSYTAGGRYTEAFF. For the CDR3, the DNA is TGTGCCAGCAGTTACACCGCAGGGGGCAGATACACTGAAGCTTTCTTT.

This clonotype showed up just a few times. The chain is built from TRBV4-3 and TRBJ1-4; possibly TRBD1 for D (5 bases). V gave up 0 bases and J gave up 8 bases, with 13 bases separating them. The germline CDR1 and CDR2 sequences are LGHNA and YSLEER. The CDR3 runs to 15 residues. Here the CDR3 reads CASSQDGGTGEKLFF. The CDR3 coding sequence is TGCGCCAGCAGCCAAGATGGCGGGACGGGCGAAAAACTGTTTTTT.

To note about this clonotype: Given the absence of the conserved phenylalanine or tryptophan at the CDR3 end, a read error is likely. The chain has TRBV28 and TRBJ1-1, with D possibly being TRBD1 (5 bases). V lost 5 bases and J lost 11, with 15 bases in between. This CDR3 spans 12 amino acids. Germline values: CDR1 MDHEN, CDR2 SYDVKM. The CDR3 nucleotides read TGTGCCAGCAGTCCCCCGGGCAACAGGGCTTTCCTT. It is translated as CASSPPGNRAFL.

This chain uses TRBV5-1 with TRBJ2-2; D tentatively reads TRBD1 or TRBD2 (5 bases each). Germline V gene lookup returns CDR1 SGHRS and CDR2 YFSETQ. V was shortened by 5 bases and J by 6 bases, with 14 bases between the two germline ends. The CDR3 consists of 14 residues. The CDR3 DNA is TGCGCCAGCAGTCCTCGGGGCACCTCCGGGGAGCTGTTTTTT. Its translation is CASSPRGTSGELFF.

This clonotype was counted ten times or more. The chain carries TRBV12-3 or TRBV12-4 and TRBJ1-5, with D unclear. The CDR3 totals 13 residues. Trimming shortened V by 3 bases and J by 4 bases, and 7 bases separated the two germline ends. In DNA form, the CDR3 reads TGTGCCAGCAGTTTCGCCGATAATCAGCCCCAGCATTTT. It yields the protein CASSFADNQPQHF.

The chain joins TRBV20-1 to TRBJ2-5; D may match TRBD1 or TRBD2 (5 bases each). This CDR3 has 14 amino acids. The V and J ends lost 3 bases and 4 bases respectively, with 15 bases between them. Germline V lookup: CDR1 DFQATT, CDR2 SNEGSKA (reference sequence). The CDR3, as DNA: TGCAGTGCTAGGGGGGAGTATCGGGTAGAGACCCAGTACTTC. This gives the protein CSARGEYRVETQYF.

This clonotype came up many times. This sequence joins TRBV12-3 or TRBV12-4 and TRBJ2-2; perhaps TRBD2 as D (6 bases). This CDR3 is built from 15 residues. Trimming shortened V by 6 bases and J by 4 bases, and 15 bases separated the two germline ends. CDR3 coding DNA: TGTGCCAGCAGGAATCCTGGCGGGACCACCGGGGAGCTGTTTTTT. Translation: CASRNPGGTTGELFF.

The genes are TRBV28 and TRBJ2-1; D remains unclear. V was clipped by 2 bases and J by 4 bases, with 9 bases between them. CDR3 length equals 14 residues. Germline V CDR1 and CDR2: MDHEN, SYDVKM. CDR3 amino acids: CASSLKAVYNEQFF. For the CDR3, the DNA is TGTGCCAGCAGTTTAAAGGCGGTTTACAATGAGCAGTTCTTC.

This clonotype was seen repeatedly, ten times or more. The chain links TRBV28 to TRBJ2-2; 9 positions agree with TRBD1. V lost 5 bases to trimming and J lost 7 bases; unmatched junction nucleotides: 5. The CDR3 contains 14 residues. CDR1 is MDHEN and CDR2 is SYDVKM in the germline V gene. The CDR3 loop is CASSGTGRNGELFF. CDR3 DNA: TGTGCCAGCAGTGGGACAGGGAGGAACGGGGAGCTGTTTTTT.

This clonotype was seen at least ten times. This chain uses TRBV20-1 with TRBJ2-4, with D possibly TRBD2 on 6 matching bases. CDR1 and CDR2 from the germline V gene are DFQATT and SNEGSKA (reference sequence). Between the trimmed V and J ends, which lost 3 bases and 5 bases, there was a span of 11 bases. There are 13 residues in the CDR3. As DNA, the CDR3 is TGCAGTGCTAGTGGGAGGATCGAAAACATTCAGTACTTC. This encodes CSASGRIENIQYF.

This clonotype was counted at least ten times. The chain joins TRBV6-2 or TRBV6-3 to TRBJ1-2; D gene ambiguous. V was clipped by 4 bases and J by 8 bases, with 23 bases between them. Germline CDR1 MNHEY, CDR2 SVGEGT. The CDR3 spans 16 residues. CDR3 protein: CASSFPFDAAAGGYTF. The DNA of the CDR3 is TGTGCCAGCAGTTTCCCATTCGACGCGGCGGCAGGCGGCTACACCTTC.

This clonotype was found a few times. The genes are TRBV9 and TRBJ2-3; no definite D call. This CDR3 has 14 amino acids. V dropped 0 bases and J dropped 0 bases, with 5 bases sitting between them. CDR1 and CDR2 from the germline V gene are SGDLS and YYNGEE. As DNA, the CDR3 is TGTGCCAGCAGCGTAGCTCGGAGCACAGATACGCAGTATTTT. Translation gives CASSVARSTDTQYF.

This clonotype was seen repeatedly, ten times or more. The junction differs from germline at one of its ends, possibly a read error. The chain employs TRBV11-2 and TRBJ1-1; D gene uncertain. Germline CDR1 is SGHAT and CDR2 is FQNNGV. The CDR3 covers 14 residues. The CDR3 region is CASSLRGRIAEASF. The CDR3 DNA sequence: TGTGCCAGCAGCCTAAGAGGGAGGATCGCTGAAGCTTCCTTT.

In regard to this clonotype: A much larger clone lies one base from this, so it may be a read error. The V call is TRBV7-9, the J call TRBJ2-5; D might be TRBD1 or TRBD2, each matching 5 bases. CDR3 length equals 13 residues. V lost 7 bases, J lost 4 bases, and 13 bases lay in between. Germline V gene sequence: CDR1 SEHNR, CDR2 FQNEAQ (reference sequence). CDR3 residues: CASKRTGRETQYF. The DNA for the CDR3 is TGTGCCAGCAAAAGGACGGGACGAGAGACCCAGTACTTC.

Of note for this clonotype: A much larger clone is a single base away; this may be a read error. Because it lacks the conserved phenylalanine or tryptophan at the end, this CDR3 is likely a read error. V and J are TRBV3-1 and TRBJ2-3; the match to TRBD2 covers 13 bases. The CDR3 runs 17 residues. Looked up from germline, CDR1 is LGHDT and CDR2 is YNNKEL (reference sequence). V lost 1 base and J lost 4; bases outside the gene matches: 5. The CDR3 DNA is TGTGCCAGCAGCCAAGTTCCTGGACTAGCGGGAGCAGATACGCAGTATTCT. Translating it yields CASSQVPGLAGADTQYS.

The chain couples TRBV6-5 to TRBJ2-2; 7 bases agree with TRBD1. Trimming took 2 bases from V and 10 from J; bases not matched to a gene: 13. There are 16 residues in the CDR3. Germline V CDR1 and CDR2: MNHEY, SVGAGI. For the CDR3, the DNA is TGTGCCAGCAGTTACGACAGGGTTGGTGGGTACGCGGAGCTGTTTTTT. Translation: CASSYDRVGGYAELFF.

This clonotype showed up many times. J is TRBJ1-1 and V is TRBV14; possible D gene TRBD1, 5 bases. Trimming stripped 0 bases from V and 4 bases from J, with 12 bases between. The CDR3 spans 15 residues. CDR1 and CDR2 (germline): SGHDN, FVKESK. Written as DNA, the CDR3 is TGTGCCAGCAGCCAAGAGTGGGGCCGAGTCACTGAAGCTTTCTTT. Protein sequence: CASSQEWGRVTEAFF. The full variable domain, in which reference TRBV14 and TRBJ1-1 provide the parts outside the CDR3, is EAGVTQFPSHSVIEKGQTVTLRCDPISGHDNLYWYRRVMGKEIKFLLHFVKESKQDESGMPNNRFLAERTGGTYSTLKVQPAELEDSGVYFCASSQEWGRVTEAFFGQGTRLTVV.

This clonotype appeared many times. V gene TRBV9 combines with J gene TRBJ1-1; D unclear. CDR1 is SGDLS and CDR2 is YYNGEE in the germline V gene. The V and J ends lost 0 bases and 9 bases respectively, with 9 bases between them. The CDR3 covers 12 residues. The CDR3 reads CASSVEGSQAFF. In nucleotides, the CDR3 is TGTGCCAGCAGCGTAGAAGGCAGCCAAGCTTTCTTT.

V gene TRBV10-3 combines with J gene TRBJ2-1, with 8 nucleotides matching TRBD2. The J segment lost 9 bases and the V segment lost 6 bases, leaving 13 bases of the junction unmatched. The CDR3 extends over 15 amino acids. CDR1 ENHRY and CDR2 SYGVKD come from the germline V gene. CDR3 in amino acids: CAIRPAGATSGEQFF. The CDR3 nucleotides are TGTGCCATCAGACCAGCGGGAGCCACGTCCGGTGAGCAGTTCTTC.

There are many counts of this clonotype. This chain connects TRBV6-5 to TRBJ1-4; D unresolved. Germline CDR1 MNHEY, CDR2 SVGAGI. V was clipped by 0 bases and J by 7 bases, with 15 bases between them. This CDR3 has 16 residues. The CDR3 DNA follows: TGTGCCAGCAGTTACTCTCGGTCCTCAACGGTTGAAAAACTGTTTTTT. Its translation: CASSYSRSSTVEKLFF.

The rearrangement joins TRBV30 to TRBJ2-5; 11 bases fit TRBD2. This CDR3 has 13 residues. The germline V gene encodes CDR1 GTSNPN and CDR2 SVGIG (reference sequence). J gave up 4 bases and V 3 bases, and 1 base lay outside the gene matches. CDR3 coding DNA: TGTGCCTGGAGACTAGCGGGAGTAGAGACCCAGTACTTC. Translation: CAWRLAGVETQYF.

The chain joins TRBV6-2 or TRBV6-3 to TRBJ2-2; TRBD2 agrees at 8 bases. Unmatched junction bases numbered 7, after V lost 5 bases and J lost 5 bases. Germline V CDR1 and CDR2: MNHEY, SVGEGT. This CDR3 comprises 15 residues. The CDR3 sequence is CASSTKSGSTGELFF. The CDR3 DNA is TGTGCCAGCAGTACTAAGAGCGGGAGTACCGGGGAGCTGTTTTTT.